One and the same sample provided the 9 T cell receptor beta chains below, sequenced in a study of spatial heterogeneity in lung cancer. The time point was: sample taken at primary tumor resection. TCRdb passed the 5' RACE reads through MiXCR, listing each CDR3 protein once. The table records 4,200 or so distinct CDR3 sequences, about 10% of them present only once. Antigens of these TCRs are unknown. Study-level points and caveats: In tumors, expanded intratumoral alpha and beta TCR counts tracked mutation counts.

The sample here was lung tumor tissue, taken at surgery. The receptors derive from a male donor with early-stage non-small cell lung cancer.

This clonotype was seen a few times. This chain links TRBV27 with TRBJ2-1; weak D call: TRBD1 (7 bases). Germline V CDR1 and CDR2: MNHEY, SMNVEV (reference sequence). The CDR3 is 15 residues long. The V end was cut by 3 bases, the J end by 7 bases, with 16 bases between. CDR3 bases: TGTGCCAGCAGTTTGCAGGGGGGTACCGTTAATGAGCAGTTCTTC. Protein sequence: CASSLQGGTVNEQFF.

This clonotype came up a few times. DNA of the CDR3: TGCGCCAGCAGTGCAACAGGGGGCGGCGAGCAGTACGTC. Translation gives CASSATGGGEQYV. The rearrangement joins TRBV10-2 to TRBJ2-7; 9 positions match TRBD1. Per the germline V gene, CDR1 is WSHSY and CDR2 is SAAADI. Losses at the gene ends were 4 bases for V and 6 bases for J; bases not matched to a gene: 4. CDR3 length: 13 amino acids.

The chain carries TRBV5-8 and TRBJ1-6; tentative D call: TRBD1 (5 bases). The CDR3 is 14 amino acids. Germline-derived CDR1 and CDR2 are SGHTS and YDEGEE. Trimming removed 3 bases from V and 9 bases from J, with 13 bases in between. CDR3 sequence: CASSSGQQGSPLHF. The CDR3 region has the DNA TGTGCCAGCAGCTCGGGGCAGCAGGGTTCACCCCTCCACTTT.

This clonotype came up a few times. This chain links TRBV7-8 with TRBJ2-7; 8 bases are shared with TRBD2. V lost 6 bases and J lost 4; bases outside the gene matches: 2. The CDR3 is made up of 12 amino acids. From germline, CDR1 is SGHVS and CDR2 FQNEAQ. The CDR3, as DNA: TGTGCCAGCAGTTCTAGCGGGTACGAGCAGTACGTC. Translating gives CASSSSGYEQYV.

The chain carries TRBV6-6 and TRBJ1-1; the D is unclear. In germline, CDR1 is MNHNY, CDR2 SVGAGI (reference sequence). The V end lost 4 bases, the J end lost 0 bases, and 12 bases lay between the germline ends. CDR3 length: 15 residues. CDR3 DNA: TGTGCCAGCAGTTGGCGGGGAACTCTGAACACTGAAGCTTTCTTT. Its translation: CASSWRGTLNTEAFF.

This clonotype has a handful of counts. CDR3 DNA: TGTGCCAGCAGCTTAAACCTCCCGGGGACCGGGGAGCTGTTTTTT. It encodes CASSLNLPGTGELFF. The chain is built from TRBV11-2 and TRBJ2-2; TRBD2 might be the D (5 bases). This CDR3 region has 15 residues. The V gene's germline CDR1 is SGHAT and CDR2 FQNNGV. V gave up 2 bases and J gave up 5 bases, with 12 bases separating them. Drawing the rest from reference TRBV11-2 and TRBJ2-2, the complete variable domain is EAGVAQSPRYKIIEKRQSVAFWCNPISGHATLYWYQQILGQGPKLLIQFQNNGVVDDSQLPKDRFSAERLKGVDSTLKIQPAKLEDSAVYLCASSLNLPGTGELFFGEGSRLTVL.

The V gene is TRBV3-1, the J gene TRBJ1-2, with 9 bases lining up with TRBD1. Germline V gene lookup returns CDR1 LGHDT and CDR2 YNNKEL (reference sequence). The CDR3 length is 15 residues. With 4 bases clipped from V and 8 bases from J, the junction kept 11 bases outside the gene matches. The CDR3 reads CASSPQSTGGDGYTF. CDR3 in DNA: TGTGCCAGCAGCCCGCAATCAACAGGGGGCGACGGCTACACCTTC.

V and J are TRBV19 and TRBJ2-1; perhaps D is TRBD1 or TRBD2 (5 bases each). V lost 7 bases, J lost 6 bases, and 16 bases lay in between. Germline CDR1 is LNHDA and CDR2 is SQIVND (reference sequence). The CDR3 is 14 residues long. CDR3 loop: CASNMGRITNEQFF. Written as DNA, the CDR3 is TGTGCCAGTAATATGGGACGGATTACCAATGAGCAGTTCTTC. The full variable domain, in which reference TRBV19 and TRBJ2-1 provide the parts outside the CDR3, is DGGITQSPKYLFRKEGQNVTLSCEQNLNHDAMYWYRQDPGQGLRLIYYSQIVNDFQKGDIAEGYSVSREKKESFPLTVTSAQKNPTAFYLCASNMGRITNEQFFGPGTRLTVL.

V gene TRBV24-1 combines with J gene TRBJ1-1; possibly TRBD1 for D (5 bases). The CDR3 is made up of 13 amino acids. In germline, CDR1 is KGHDR, CDR2 SFDVKD. Trimming cost V 9 bases and J 5 bases, with 15 bases left between them. In DNA form, the CDR3 reads TGTGCCACCGCCTGGGGCTCAGGAACTGAAGCTTTCTTT. Protein sequence: CATAWGSGTEAFF.